A single sample is the source of the 32 T cell receptor beta chains below, sequenced in a study of blood T cell repertoires in COVID-19. Repertoires were generated with immunoSEQ multiplex PCR, while TCRdb's copy carries only in-frame clones and drops some. The data hold about 87,000 clones, with around 80% observed a single time. Sequenced input: peripheral blood. The origin of the receptors is a woman aged 55-69 years with acute or convalescent COVID-19.

In this sample, this clone turned up a few times. The rearrangement links TRBV5-4 to TRBJ1-1; no definite D call. The CDR3 extends over 15 amino acids. Trimming stripped 4 bases from V and 0 bases from J, with 13 bases between. Germline V gives CDR1 SGHNT, CDR2 YYREEE (reference sequence). This chain's CDR3 is CASSHIRTLNTEAFF. The CDR3, as DNA: TGTGCCAGCAGCCATATACGGACTTTGAACACTGAAGCTTTCTTT.

The V gene is TRBV6-5, the J gene TRBJ2-7; TRBD1 matches at 11 bases. Germline CDR1 MNHEY, CDR2 SVGAGI. The junction had 4 bases not matched to a gene; V was cut back by 7 bases and J by 5 bases. The CDR3 sequence is 13 residues long. CDR3 DNA: TGTGCCAGCAATCGGGACAGGGGGGACGAGCAGTACTTC. This codes for CASNRDRGDEQYF.

J is TRBJ2-7 and V is TRBV7-2; TRBD1 aligns across 8 bases. V lost 3 bases and J lost 4; bases outside the gene matches: 11. The CDR3 is 16 amino acids. CDR1 and CDR2 from the germline V gene are SGHTA and FQGNSA. The CDR3 sequence: CASSLVGQGAVYEQYF. The CDR3 coding sequence is TGTGCCAGCAGCTTGGTGGGGCAGGGGGCGGTTTACGAGCAGTACTTC. Supplemented by reference TRBV7-2 and TRBJ2-7, the full variable domain reads GAGVSQSPSNKVTEKGKDVELRCDPISGHTALYWYRQSLGQGLEFLIYFQGNSAPDKSGLPSDRFSAERTGGSVSTLTIQRTQQEDSAVYLCASSLVGQGAVYEQYFGPGTRLTVT.

This clone was seen only a few times. The genes are TRBV5-4 and TRBJ1-2, with D maybe TRBD1 (5 bases). The germline V gene encodes CDR1 SGHNT and CDR2 YYREEE (reference sequence). The V and J ends lost 1 base and 8 bases respectively, with 12 bases between them. This CDR3 region has 13 residues. The CDR3 DNA reads TGTGCCAGCAGCTTGTTAACGGGACTCGGCTACACCTTC. Translated: CASSLLTGLGYTF.

This chain uses TRBV5-8 with TRBJ1-1, with TRBD1 as a possible D gene (6 bases). The germline V gene encodes CDR1 SGHTS and CDR2 YDEGEE. The CDR3 totals 16 residues. Trimming left V 6 bases short and J 2 bases short, with 20 bases between. The CDR3 region has the DNA TGTGCCAGCAATTCGTTCGCAGGGGCGAGCAACACTGAAGCTTTCTTT. Translation: CASNSFAGASNTEAFF.

The rearrangement uses TRBV30 and TRBJ1-2; D is perhaps TRBD1 (5 bases). The V and J ends lost 1 base and 4 bases respectively, with 10 bases between them. The CDR3 runs 13 residues. Germline CDR1 and CDR2: GTSNPN and SVGIG (reference sequence). The CDR3 sequence is CAWSGQFLYGYTF. CDR3 nucleotides: TGTGCCTGGAGTGGACAGTTCCTCTATGGCTACACCTTC.

This clone was observed a handful of times. The J gene is TRBJ1-4, the V gene TRBV7-9, with D tentatively TRBD1 (6 bases). Per germline, CDR1 SEHNR and CDR2 FQNEAQ (reference sequence). This CDR3 has 14 amino acids. Deletions cut 4 bases from V and 1 base from J, with 7 bases between. CDR3 coding DNA: TGTGCCAGCAGCTACAGGGAAACTAATGAAAAACTGTTTTTT. Amino acids: CASSYRETNEKLFF.

The rearrangement uses TRBV7-3 and TRBJ1-2; no clear D gene. CDR3 length: 15 residues. V was cut by 4 bases and J by 0 bases, with 12 bases left in between. Germline CDR1 is SGHTA and CDR2 is FQGTGA. The chain's CDR3 is CASSSYTAANYGYTF. CDR3 sequence (DNA): TGTGCCAGCAGCTCCTATACGGCGGCTAACTATGGCTACACCTTC. Based on the CDR3 plus reference TRBV7-3 and TRBJ1-2, the full variable domain is GAGVSQTPSNKVTEKGKYVELRCDPISGHTALYWYRQSLGQGPEFLIYFQGTGAADDSGLPNDRFFAVRPEGSVSTLKIQRTERGDSAVYLCASSSYTAANYGYTFGSGTRLTVV.

The chain links TRBV29-1 to TRBJ1-4; D possibly corresponds to TRBD1 (5 bases). The CDR3 runs to 15 residues. Trimming cost V 6 bases and J 6 bases, with 20 bases left between them. Germline V CDR1 and CDR2: SQVTM, ANQGSEA. The CDR3, as DNA: TGCAGCGTCGAACCTCTAGGGGAGGGATATGAAAAACTGTTTTTT. Its protein product is CSVEPLGEGYEKLFF. The full variable domain, rest sourced from reference TRBV29-1 and TRBJ1-4, is SAVISQKPSRDICQRGTSLTIQCQVDSQVTMMFWYRQQPGQSLTLIATANQGSEATYESGFVIDKFPISRPNLTFSTLTVSNMSPEDSSIYLCSVEPLGEGYEKLFFGSGTQLSVL.

The CDR3 bases are TGCAGCGTTAGTAGCGGGAGCCTCGAGCAGTACTTC. Residues: CSVSSGSLEQYF. The genes are TRBV29-1 and TRBJ2-7; 9 nucleotides align to TRBD2. The CDR3 covers 12 residues. The J segment lost 6 bases and the V segment lost 5 bases, leaving 5 bases of the junction unmatched. The germline CDR1 and CDR2 sequences are SQVTM and ANQGSEA.

Worth noting for this clone: Germline is not matched at one junction end, which may reflect a read error. Other DNA sequences in this sample translate to the same CDR3. The V gene is TRBV11-3, the J gene TRBJ2-3; weak D call: TRBD1 (6 bases). The CDR3 consists of 20 residues. Germline CDR1 is SGHNT and CDR2 is YENEEA. CDR3 amino acids: CASSPPYRTDEQSSTDTQYF. The CDR3 coding sequence is TGTGCCAGCAGCCCACCATACCGGACAGATGAACAATCTAGCACAGATACGCAATATTTT.

This chain joins TRBV27 and TRBJ2-7; 10 bases fit TRBD2. The junction had 11 bases not matched to a gene; V was cut back by 6 bases and J by 6 bases. The CDR3 covers 15 residues. The germline V gene encodes CDR1 MNHEY and CDR2 SMNVEV (reference sequence). CDR3 region: CASSFQRGGSPEQYF. As DNA, the CDR3 is TGTGCCAGCAGCTTTCAGCGGGGGGGATCTCCCGAGCAGTACTTC.

CDR3 sequence: CASSAGAPDTYEQYF. In nucleotides, the CDR3 is TGTGCCAGCAGTGCAGGGGCCCCTGATACCTACGAGCAGTACTTC. The V and J genes are TRBV2 and TRBJ2-7; D may be TRBD1 (6 bases). The CDR3 covers 15 residues. Trimming took off 4 bases at V and 2 bases at J, with 15 bases between the two ends. Germline CDR1 reads SNHLY; CDR2 reads FYNNEI.

This clone was picked up many times. Other DNA sequences in the same sample also yield this CDR3. This rearrangement joins TRBV6-2 or TRBV6-3 to TRBJ2-6; maybe TRBD1 (6 bases). Germline V gene data show CDR1 as MNHEY and CDR2 as SVGEGT. The CDR3 is made up of 16 amino acids. V lost 2 bases and J 4 bases, leaving 12 bases between the germline ends. The chain's CDR3 is CASSYPGVQGANVLTF. Written as DNA, the CDR3 is TGTGCCAGCAGTTACCCAGGGGTGCAAGGGGCCAACGTCCTGACTTTC.

This chain uses TRBV5-1 with TRBJ2-2, with 10 bases fitting TRBD2. The CDR3 length is 15 residues. CDR1 is SGHRS and CDR2 is YFSETQ in the germline V gene. With 4 bases clipped from V and 7 bases from J, the junction kept 7 bases outside the gene matches. As DNA, the CDR3 is TGCGCCAGCAGCGATCTAGCGGGAGCGGACGGGGAGCTGTTTTTT. It specifies CASSDLAGADGELFF.

This clone turned up a few times. This rearrangement joins TRBV29-1 to TRBJ1-5, with unresolved D. The CDR3 extends over 13 amino acids. The V and J ends lost 7 bases and 9 bases respectively, with 19 bases between them. The germline V gene has CDR1 SQVTM and CDR2 ANQGSEA. For the CDR3, the DNA is TGCAGCGCCGTTGAGGGCCGAGAAGCGCCCCAGCATTTT. This gives the protein CSAVEGREAPQHF. The whole variable domain, filled in from reference TRBV29-1 and TRBJ1-5, reads SAVISQKPSRDICQRGTSLTIQCQVDSQVTMMFWYRQQPGQSLTLIATANQGSEATYESGFVIDKFPISRPNLTFSTLTVSNMSPEDSSIYLCSAVEGREAPQHFGDGTRLSIL.

This chain joins TRBV9 and TRBJ2-1; 8 nucleotides align to TRBD2. The CDR3 has 15 residues. Germline V CDR1 and CDR2: SGDLS, YYNGEE. V gave up 6 bases and J gave up 9 bases; unmatched junction bases: 14. The CDR3 here is CASNLGSGGGSEQFF. CDR3 DNA: TGTGCCAGCAACCTCGGGAGTGGCGGGGGGAGTGAGCAGTTCTTC. The whole variable domain, remainder taken from reference TRBV9 and TRBJ2-1, is DSGVTQTPKHLITATGQRVTLRCSPRSGDLSVYWYQQSLDQGLQFLIQYYNGEERAKGNILERFSAQQFPDLHSELNLSSLELGDSALYFCASNLGSGGGSEQFFGPGTRLTVL.

V is TRBV12-3 or TRBV12-4 and J is TRBJ2-1, with 7 bases matching TRBD1. Unmatched junction bases numbered 12, after V lost 6 bases and J lost 16 bases. The CDR3 totals 12 residues. In DNA, the CDR3 is TGTGCCAGCAGAACCGAGGGGGCCTCGGAATTCTTC. Residues: CASRTEGASEFF.

V usage is TRBV30 and J usage is TRBJ2-7; 10 nucleotides agree with TRBD1. CDR1 is GTSNPN, CDR2 SVGIG, per germline (reference sequence). J gave up 2 bases and V 2 bases, and 6 bases lay outside the gene matches. The CDR3 sequence is 15 residues long. The CDR3 is CAWSKVTGGPYEQYF. The CDR3 nucleotides are TGTGCCTGGAGTAAAGTGACAGGGGGCCCCTACGAGCAGTACTTC.

This clone was seen once. This chain uses TRBV13 with TRBJ1-6, with D possibly being TRBD1 (6 bases). The CDR3 is 15 residues long. V was shortened by 6 bases and J by 13 bases, with 22 bases between the two germline ends. Germline loops: CDR1 PRHDT, CDR2 FYEKMQ (reference sequence). The CDR3 spells CASRRTSDSNFPLHF. Written as DNA, the CDR3 is TGTGCCAGCAGACGAACATCGGACAGCAATTTCCCCCTCCACTTT.

CDR3 loop: CATSPQELAGGEQFF. The DNA for the CDR3 is TGTGCCACTTCCCCTCAGGAACTAGCGGGGGGGGAGCAGTTCTTC. The chain carries TRBV19 and TRBJ2-1, with TRBD2 identical over 13 bases. Germline loops: CDR1 LNHDA, CDR2 SQIVND (reference sequence). The CDR3 has 15 residues. V lost 10 bases to trimming and J lost 10 bases; unmatched junction nucleotides: 13.

This chain uses TRBV19 with TRBJ1-3; D is possibly TRBD1 (6 bases). Trimming removed 8 bases from V and 0 bases from J, with 14 bases in between. The length of the CDR3 is 15 residues. Germline CDR1 reads LNHDA; CDR2 reads SQIVND (reference sequence). The DNA for the CDR3 is TGTGCCAGTGGAGACAGGACCTACTCTGGAAACACCATATATTTT. Its translation is CASGDRTYSGNTIYF.

The gene calls are TRBV3-1 (or the pseudogene TRBV3-2) and TRBJ1-1; unclear D gene. The V gene's germline CDR1 is LGHDT and CDR2 YNNKEL (reference sequence). This CDR3 spans 14 amino acids. V lost 0 bases to trimming and J lost 4 bases, with 9 bases between them. CDR3 sequence reads: CASSQDRSFTEAFF. The DNA of the CDR3 is TGTGCCAGCAGCCAAGATCGTAGTTTCACTGAAGCTTTCTTT.

The V and J genes are TRBV18 and TRBJ2-5, with D uncertain. The ends were cut back, 0 bases at V and 5 bases at J, with 4 bases in the middle. The CDR3 runs to 12 residues. Germline lookup yields CDR1 KGHSH and CDR2 LQKENI. CDR3 DNA sequence: TGTGCCAGCTCACCACCCGGGGAGACCCAGTACTTC. This codes for CASSPPGETQYF.

V is TRBV3-1 (or the pseudogene TRBV3-2) and J is TRBJ1-1; 7 bases line up with TRBD1. CDR1 and CDR2 (germline): LGHDT, YNNKEL (reference sequence). J lost 4 bases, V lost 8 bases, and 16 bases had no gene match. The CDR3 consists of 16 residues. CDR3 region: CASDDGTDIWGTEAFF. In DNA form, the CDR3 reads TGTGCCAGCGACGACGGGACAGACATATGGGGCACTGAAGCTTTCTTT.

This clone was picked up one time. The chain recombines TRBV7-2 with TRBJ1-2; D uncertain. This CDR3 has 15 amino acids. Trimming pared 1 base from V and 5 bases from J, leaving 14 bases between. Germline loops: CDR1 SGHTA, CDR2 FQGNSA. As DNA, the CDR3 is TGTGCCAGCAGCTTAGTATCCACAGAAGCTTATGGCTACACCTTC. It codes for CASSLVSTEAYGYTF.

This chain connects TRBV15 to TRBJ1-4, with D tentatively TRBD1 (5 bases). V dropped 6 bases and J dropped 7 bases, with 12 bases sitting between them. The V gene's germline CDR1 is LNHNV and CDR2 YYDKDF (reference sequence). This CDR3 is 13 amino acids long. For the CDR3, the DNA is TGTGCCACCAGGCGGGGGAAGGGTGAAAAACTGTTTTTT. The encoded protein is CATRRGKGEKLFF.

The chain carries TRBV29-1 and TRBJ2-3; TRBD1 agrees at 9 bases. The germline V gene encodes CDR1 SQVTM and CDR2 ANQGSEA. The V and J ends lost 4 bases and 4 bases, in that order; junction bases with no gene match: 0. The CDR3 loop spans 12 amino acids. For the CDR3, the DNA is TGCAGCGTTGGGACAGGGGCAGATACGCAGTATTTT. It translates to CSVGTGADTQYF.

The V gene is TRBV5-4, the J gene TRBJ1-1, with TRBD1 identical over 9 bases. Germline loops: CDR1 SGHNT, CDR2 YYREEE (reference sequence). The CDR3 totals 14 residues. J gave up 11 bases and V 2 bases, and 10 bases lay outside the gene matches. CDR3 DNA sequence: TGTGCCAGCAGCTTCAAAGGTACAGGGGGCGCGGCTTTCTTT. It is translated as CASSFKGTGGAAFF.

This clone showed up just a few times. The chain recombines TRBV4-1 with TRBJ2-5, with 11 bases that match TRBD2. The trim removed 1 base at V and 5 bases at J, leaving 6 bases unmatched. Per the germline V gene, CDR1 is MGHRA and CDR2 is YSYEKL. This CDR3 spans 16 amino acids. The CDR3 loop is CASSQVLAGGPETQYF. The CDR3 DNA sequence: TGCGCCAGCAGCCAAGTATTAGCGGGGGGGCCGGAGACCCAGTACTTC.

This chain joins TRBV3-1 (or the pseudogene TRBV3-2) and TRBJ2-3; 11 bases are a match to TRBD2. In germline, CDR1 is LGHDT, CDR2 YNNKEL (reference sequence). The CDR3 is made up of 17 amino acids. Trimming removed 1 base from V and 5 bases from J; junction bases left unmatched: 8. CDR3 protein: CASSQVLAGGPRDTQYF. The CDR3 region has the DNA TGTGCCAGCAGCCAAGTTTTAGCGGGAGGGCCGAGAGATACGCAGTATTTT.

J is TRBJ1-2 and V is TRBV20-1, with D tentatively TRBD1 (5 bases). This CDR3 is built from 14 residues. The V end lost 3 bases, the J end lost 3 bases, and 14 bases lay between the germline ends. Per germline, CDR1 DFQATT and CDR2 SNEGSKA (reference sequence). The CDR3 protein is CSASLGQGHYGYTF. Written as DNA, the CDR3 is TGCAGTGCTAGTCTAGGGCAGGGTCACTATGGCTACACCTTC.